The 21 T cell receptor beta chains given below trace back to one sample, sequenced in a study of blood T cell repertoires in COVID-19. Data came from immunoSEQ multiplex PCR; TCRdb stores just in-frame clones and leaves some out. The sample lists roughly 160,000 clones; approximately 85% were seen once. The sequenced sample consisted of peripheral blood. All receptors come from an elderly woman with COVID-19, enrolled during active disease.

This clone was counted only a few times. The chain carries TRBV10-3 and TRBJ1-2; 7 nucleotides align to TRBD1. CDR1 is ENHRY and CDR2 is SYGVKD in the germline V gene. J lost 6 bases, V lost 8 bases, and 12 bases had no gene match. This CDR3 has 14 residues. CDR3 loop: CAIGQGEGANGYTF. The CDR3 DNA sequence: TGTGCCATCGGCCAGGGGGAAGGGGCAAATGGCTACACCTTC.

The rearrangement links TRBV12-3 or TRBV12-4 to TRBJ2-7; no reliable D call. The ends were cut back, 4 bases at V and 5 bases at J, with 12 bases in the middle. CDR3 size: 13 residues. CDR3: CASSSAGFHEQYF. CDR3 DNA: TGTGCCAGCAGTTCCGCAGGCTTCCACGAGCAGTACTTC.

This clone came up a few times. This chain links TRBV6-6 with TRBJ1-5, with a possible D match to TRBD1 (5 bases). Per germline, CDR1 MNHNY and CDR2 SVGAGI (reference sequence). The V end lost 2 bases, the J end lost 4 bases, and 9 bases lay between the germline ends. CDR3 length: 14 residues. This chain's CDR3 is CASSYQGRNQPQHF. CDR3 nucleotide sequence: TGTGCCAGCAGTTACCAGGGTCGGAATCAGCCCCAGCATTTT.

This rearrangement joins TRBV29-1 to TRBJ1-2; D not certain. The CDR3 spans 13 residues. V lost 2 bases and J lost 2, with 9 bases in between. CDR1 and CDR2 from the germline V gene are SQVTM and ANQGSEA. Here the CDR3 reads CSVENRENYGYTF. CDR3 coding DNA: TGCAGCGTTGAAAATCGAGAGAACTATGGCTACACCTTC.

The J gene is TRBJ2-1, the V gene TRBV10-3; 9 nucleotides line up with TRBD2. The CDR3 is 14 amino acids. V trimming: 4 bases; J trimming: 6 bases; junction bases outside the gene matches: 4. CDR1 is ENHRY, CDR2 SYGVKD, per germline. The CDR3 sequence is CAISVGGGANEQFF. The CDR3 nucleotides are TGTGCCATCAGTGTTGGCGGGGGGGCCAATGAGCAGTTCTTC.

This chain links TRBV14 with TRBJ2-6; 9 bases agree with TRBD1. The CDR3 runs to 18 residues. J lost 0 bases, V lost 4 bases, and 7 bases had no gene match. In germline, CDR1 is SGHDN, CDR2 FVKESK. In DNA form, the CDR3 reads TGTGCCAGCAGCCCGCGACAGGGGGAAAGCTCTGGGGCCAACGTCCTGACTTTC. Translating it yields CASSPRQGESSGANVLTF.

This clone has just one count. A junction boundary mismatches the germline segment, possibly from a read error. This chain uses TRBV2 with TRBJ1-2, with 8 bases matching TRBD1. The CDR3 spans 11 residues. Germline V gene sequence: CDR1 SNHLY, CDR2 FYNNEI. The CDR3 DNA follows: TGTGCCAGCATGAGGACAGGGTGGCCCTTCTTC. Translating gives CASMRTGWPFF.

The chain links TRBV30 to TRBJ1-2; D is possibly TRBD1 (6 bases). Trimming pared 0 bases from V and 8 bases from J, leaving 13 bases between. Germline-derived CDR1 and CDR2 are GTSNPN and SVGIG (reference sequence). This CDR3 spans 13 amino acids. The CDR3 sequence is CAWSVGGARGYTF. CDR3 nucleotides: TGTGCCTGGAGTGTAGGGGGGGCGCGCGGCTACACCTTC.

The chain employs TRBV5-1 and TRBJ1-6; TRBD1 agrees at 7 bases. CDR3 length: 16 residues. The V segment lost 4 bases and the J segment 10 bases; nucleotides outside the gene matches: 14. The germline CDR1 and CDR2 sequences are SGHRS and YFSETQ. The CDR3 sequence is CASSELTTGMGSPLHF. CDR3 bases: TGCGCCAGCAGCGAACTCACGACAGGGATGGGATCACCCCTCCACTTT. Drawing the rest from reference TRBV5-1 and TRBJ1-6, the complete variable domain is KAGVTQTPRYLIKTRGQQVTLSCSPISGHRSVSWYQQTPGQGLQFLFEYFSETQRNKGNFPGRFSGRQFSNSRSEMNVSTLELGDSALYLCASSELTTGMGSPLHFGNGTRLTVT.

The chain employs TRBV28 and TRBJ2-7, with D unclear. Germline CDR1 is MDHEN and CDR2 is SYDVKM. This CDR3 is 11 amino acids long. V was shortened by 5 bases and J by 4 bases, with 6 bases between the two germline ends. The CDR3, as DNA: TGTGCCAGCAGTCTCTATTACGAGCAGTACTTC. This encodes CASSLYYEQYF.

This clone was observed a few times. This sequence joins TRBV5-1 and TRBJ2-7, with 13 nucleotides matching TRBD2. The ends lost 4 bases at V and 0 bases at J; junction bases unmatched: 7. CDR1 and CDR2 from the germline V gene are SGHRS and YFSETQ. CDR3 length equals 17 residues. The CDR3 sequence: CASSLGTSGTNSYEQYF. The CDR3 DNA sequence: TGCGCCAGCAGCCTGGGGACTAGCGGGACCAACTCCTACGAGCAGTACTTC.

The chain links TRBV7-2 to TRBJ2-5, with unresolved D. With 3 bases removed from V and 3 bases from J, the gap between germline ends came to 17 bases. Germline V gene sequence: CDR1 SGHTA, CDR2 FQGNSA. The CDR3 runs 16 residues. CDR3 region: CASSFYQTPAKETQYF. The CDR3 bases are TGTGCCAGCAGCTTTTATCAGACACCTGCGAAAGAGACCCAGTACTTC.

Remarks on this clone: The same CDR3 also results from other DNA sequences found in this sample. The chain joins TRBV5-1 to TRBJ1-5; a weak D match, TRBD1 (5 bases). This CDR3 comprises 14 residues. Trimming stripped 0 bases from V and 2 bases from J, with 6 bases between. Looked up from germline, CDR1 is SGHRS and CDR2 is YFSETQ. In DNA, the CDR3 is TGCGCCAGCAGCTTGGGGGGCGGCAATCAGCCCCAGCATTTT. As protein: CASSLGGGNQPQHF. Full variable domain (remainder filled in from reference TRBV5-1 and TRBJ1-5): KAGVTQTPRYLIKTRGQQVTLSCSPISGHRSVSWYQQTPGQGLQFLFEYFSETQRNKGNFPGRFSGRQFSNSRSEMNVSTLELGDSALYLCASSLGGGNQPQHFGDGTRLSIL.

This chain connects TRBV18 to TRBJ2-1; no reliable D call. V was pared by 5 bases and J by 1 base, with 12 bases between. CDR3 length: 15 residues. Germline CDR1 and CDR2: KGHSH and LQKENI. CDR3 region: CASSSWFSSYNEQFF. The DNA for the CDR3 is TGTGCCAGCTCATCGTGGTTCAGTTCCTACAATGAGCAGTTCTTC.

The chain carries TRBV18 and TRBJ2-7, with a tentative D call TRBD1 (6 bases). Germline V lookup: CDR1 KGHSH, CDR2 LQKENI. The germline V and J ends were trimmed by 2 bases and 5 bases, with 16 bases remaining between them. The CDR3 runs 15 residues. The CDR3 DNA reads as TGTGCCAGCTCACCAGGAGGCAGGGGTGGTGACGAGCAGTACTTC. Translated: CASSPGGRGGDEQYF.

The V gene is TRBV15, the J gene TRBJ2-3; the D is unclear. CDR3 length: 13 residues. Germline V gene sequence: CDR1 LNHNV, CDR2 YYDKDF (reference sequence). Trimming pared 0 bases from V and 6 bases from J, leaving 7 bases between. In nucleotides, the CDR3 is TGTGCCACCAGCAGAGATAGAACCGATACGCAGTATTTT. Translated: CATSRDRTDTQYF.

The chain recombines TRBV29-1 with TRBJ2-3; 7 bases are a match to TRBD1. The CDR3 is made up of 13 amino acids. Germline CDR1 and CDR2: SQVTM and ANQGSEA. CDR3 DNA: TGCAGTGGGAGACAGGGCGGGACAGATACGCAGTATTTT. Translating it yields CSGRQGGTDTQYF.

This chain uses TRBV10-3 with TRBJ2-2; a possible D gene is TRBD2 (5 bases). The CDR3 contains 16 residues. Trimming cost V 3 bases and J 6 bases, with 17 bases left between them. Germline V CDR1 and CDR2: ENHRY, SYGVKD. The CDR3 protein is CAISDSSGRYPGELFF. In nucleotides, the CDR3 is TGTGCCATCAGTGACTCCAGCGGAAGGTACCCCGGGGAGCTGTTTTTT.

In its sample, this clone was seen a few times. The chain is built from TRBV19 and TRBJ2-2, with 10 bases aligning to TRBD2. Germline CDR1 LNHDA, CDR2 SQIVND (reference sequence). The CDR3 totals 17 residues. The trim removed 2 bases at V and 4 bases at J, leaving 7 bases unmatched. The CDR3 nucleotides are TGTGCCAGTAGTATAAAGGCTAGCGGGGGTTCCACCGGGGAGCTGTTTTTT. This sequence encodes CASSIKASGGSTGELFF.

The chain is built from TRBV3-1 (or the pseudogene TRBV3-2) and TRBJ1-6; D unresolved. Per the germline V gene, CDR1 is LGHDT and CDR2 is YNNKEL (reference sequence). Trimming left V 1 base short and J 5 bases short, with 9 bases between. The CDR3 runs to 15 residues. Written as DNA, the CDR3 is TGTGCCAGCAGCCAAGTCCAGTTTAATAATTCACCCCTCCACTTT. It is translated as CASSQVQFNNSPLHF.

The V gene is TRBV6-5, the J gene TRBJ2-2, with a possible D match to TRBD1 (6 bases). The germline gives CDR1 MNHEY, CDR2 SVGAGI. The CDR3 consists of 13 residues. The ends were cut back, 6 bases at V and 4 bases at J, with 9 bases in the middle. The CDR3 nucleotides read TGTGCCAGCAGCCCCAGGGGCACCGGGGAGCTGTTTTTT. Protein sequence: CASSPRGTGELFF.